The source of this T cell receptor beta chain is a study of post-analysis software for immune sequencing data. Study-level results: A handful of TRBV segments appeared more often in patients than in controls, and TRBV5-6, TRBV5-1 and TRBV20-1 were among these.

TCR beta cDNA libraries included unique molecular identifiers. The source material, roughly 0.9 to 11 million T cells, gave rise to 500,000 or so cDNA molecules. One entry per CDR3 protein, called by TCRdb with MiXCR from the PCR reads. The sample has over 250,000 distinct CDR3 sequences; 36% are singletons. To note about this clonotype: The antigen is undetermined. Mismatch with germline at one junction end may stem from a read error.

There are 16 residues in the CDR3. Germline CDR1 and CDR2: SGHTA and FQGTGA. V and J are TRBV7-3 and TRBJ2-3, with 9 positions matching TRBD2. Sequences were obtained from blood. The clonotype comes from a girl under 18 with multiple sclerosis. This CDR3 reads CAISLLGTSMADTQYF. The CDR3, as DNA: TGTGCCATCAGCTTATTGGGGACTAGCATGGCAGATACGCAGTATTTT.